A selection of T cell receptor beta chains follows, all from one sample in a study of shared clonotypes between healthy human individuals. Profiled with immunoSEQ multiplex PCR; TCRdb holds only in-frame clones, not every one. This sample has roughly 2 million clones, with roughly 96% found just once. Sequenced sample: naive CD4+ T cells sorted from blood. Every receptor here comes from a man aged 18 to 29 in good health. Both conserved end residues are part of each CDR3. Fields, in order: V gene, J gene, clone size, D gene, CDR3 DNA, CDR3 protein. A D gene is named only where the DNA matches it firmly. The listing skips clone size in some rows; elsewhere it reads once, few, many or a size class.

TRBV28	TRBJ1-4	-	-	TGTGCCAGCAGTTTCCCCGCCAGGGGTGATGAAAAACTGTTTTTT	CASSFPARGDEKLFF
TRBV19	TRBJ1-5	-	-	TGTGCCAGTAGTACCCCTCCAAGCGGTCAGCCCCAGCATTTT	CASSTPPSGQPQHF
TRBV7-2	TRBJ2-2	-	-	TGTGCCAGCAGCTTAGGTTGGGGCGTCGGGGAGCTGTTTTTT	CASSLGWGVGELFF
TRBV6-5	TRBJ1-3	-	-	TGTGCCAGCAGTTCCCCGGCCTACTCTGGAAACACCATATATTTT	CASSSPAYSGNTIYF
TRBV30	TRBJ2-7	-	TRBD2	TGTGCCTGGAGTGCTTTAACAGCGGGAGGCTCCGAGCAGTACTTC	CAWSALTAGGSEQYF
TRBV6-6	TRBJ2-2	-	TRBD2	TGTGCCAGCAGTACAAGCGGGGCGAACACCGGGGAGCTGTTTTTT	CASSTSGANTGELFF
TRBV6-6	TRBJ2-7	-	TRBD2	TGTGCCAGCAACCCAGCAGGGAGGGACTACGAGCAGTACTTC	CASNPAGRDYEQYF
TRBV9	TRBJ1-3	-	-	TGTGCCAGCAGCGTAGGTCATCAAACTGGAAACACCATATATTTT	CASSVGHQTGNTIYF
TRBV20-1	TRBJ2-7	-	-	TGCAGTGCTCTGAGCTACGAGCAGTACTTC	CSALSYEQYF
TRBV30	TRBJ2-7	-	-	TGTGCCTGGAGTCCGGGAGACGAGCAGTACTTC	CAWSPGDEQYF
TRBV5-6	TRBJ2-1	-	TRBD1	TGTGCCAGCAGCTCGGACAGGGGGTACGAGCAGTTCTTC	CASSSDRGYEQFF
TRBV7-3	TRBJ2-2	-	-	TGTGCCAGCAGCCTCGGGGGGAACACCGGGGAGCTGTTTTTT	CASSLGGNTGELFF
TRBV19	TRBJ1-6	-	-	TGTGCCAGTCAGGAGGAGAGCTCCTATAATTCACCCCTCCACTTT	CASQEESSYNSPLHF
TRBV5-6	TRBJ1-4	-	-	TGTGCCAGCAGCTTGGGAGCAACTAATGAAAAACTGTTTTTT	CASSLGATNEKLFF
TRBV5-1	TRBJ1-2	-	TRBD1	TGCGCCAGCAGCTTGGGAACAGGGGTTGGCTACACCTTC	CASSLGTGVGYTF
TRBV11-2	TRBJ1-2	-	-	TGTGCCAGCAGCTTGGATGACACAGTCGCTAACTATGGCTACACCTTC	CASSLDDTVANYGYTF
TRBV5-6	TRBJ1-5	-	TRBD1	TGTGCCAGCAGCTTCAGGGGGCAAGGGCAGCCCCAGCATTTT	CASSFRGQGQPQHF
TRBV7-6	TRBJ2-1	-	-	TGTGCCAGCAGCTGGGGACTGAGCGCCTACTACAATGAGCAGTTCTTC	CASSWGLSAYYNEQFF
TRBV9	TRBJ2-6	-	-	TGTGCCAGCAGCGCGCAAAAGAGTGCCAACGTCCTGACTTTC	CASSAQKSANVLTF
TRBV11-2	TRBJ1-2	-	-	TGTGCCAGCAAAACTATCTCTACGGGGGAAGGCTACACCTTC	CASKTISTGEGYTF
TRBV7-9	TRBJ2-3	-	TRBD1	TGTGCCAGCAGCCGGACAGGATTCACAGATACGCAGTATTTT	CASSRTGFTDTQYF
TRBV6-5	TRBJ2-7	-	-	TGTGCCAGCACATCCAGGGGGGCGCGGGGCGAGCAGTACTTC	CASTSRGARGEQYF
TRBV2	TRBJ2-1	-	-	TGTGCCAGCAGCTCGGGACCAAGCGGGCAGTTCTTC	CASSSGPSGQFF
TRBV7-3	TRBJ1-2	-	-	TGTGCCAGCAGCCCCGCGGGGCAGAACTATGGCTACACCTTC	CASSPAGQNYGYTF
TRBV7-7	TRBJ2-3	-	TRBD2	TGTGCTAGCAGTTGGACTAGCGGGGGGATCTTCCCAGATACGCAGTATTTT	CASSWTSGGIFPDTQYF
TRBV6-5	TRBJ2-5	-	TRBD2	TGTGCCAGCAGTCGACTAGCGCTTGCGGAGACCCAGTACTTC	CASSRLALAETQYF
TRBV9	TRBJ1-2	-	-	TGTGCCAGCAGCGTATCCTCCGGGGGCGTAGGAGGAGGCTACACCTTC	CASSVSSGGVGGGYTF
TRBV14	TRBJ2-7	-	-	TGTGCCAGCAGCCAAGCCGGGGGAGGAGGGCAGTACTTC	CASSQAGGGGQYF
TRBV6-5	TRBJ2-7	once	TRBD2	TGTGCCAGCAGAAGGACTAGCGGGGCCCGTTACGAGCAGTACTTC	CASRRTSGARYEQYF
TRBV6-1	TRBJ2-1	-	-	TGTGCCAGCAGTGTGGGGGGAGACAATGAGCAGTTCTTC	CASSVGGDNEQFF
TRBV11-3	TRBJ2-5	once	TRBD2	TGTGCCAGCAGCCGGGGAAACCTAGCGGGGGGCTGGGAGACCCAGTACTTC	CASSRGNLAGGWETQYF